This T cell receptor (beta chain) was sequenced during a study of tissue T cells after allogeneic stem cell transplantation. The protocol was immunoSEQ multiplex PCR, while the TCRdb copy is restricted to in-frame clones and leaves out a portion. Of about 50,000 clones in the sample, roughly 73% were seen once. Germline V gene lookup returns CDR1 GKSSPN and CDR2 SITVG. This CDR3 spans 14 amino acids. V lost 0 bases and J lost 0; bases outside the gene matches: 1. About this clone: The germline and genes are mouse ones. Read data end 1 residue before the CDR3 end; the end is taken from the germline J gene. Other nucleotide sequences from this sample produce the same CDR3.

This clonotype originated in a pool of C57BL/6 mice in good health. The sequenced sample consisted of sorted cells pooled from one or two spleens. The rearrangement joins TRBV31 to TRBJ1-2, with 7 positions matching TRBD1. The covered CDR3 bases are TGTGCCTGGAGTCTTGGGACAGCAAACTCCGACTACACC. This codes for CAWSLGTANSDYT. The complete CDR3 reads CAWSLGTANSDYTF.